The sequence of this T cell receptor beta chain was determined in a study of cytomegalovirus exposure and HLA in healthy donors. Study-level information: HLA-typed donors were the source of 80 million to 90 million unique TCRs, which an early data release held. Study-level points and caveats: Confirmation in vitro established that three CMV-associated chains were specific for CMV antigens. Later analysis associated a missense DCLRE1C variant with TCR beta V- and J-gene trimming.

As for this clone: The target antigen is unknown.

The germline CDR1 and CDR2 sequences are SEHNR and FQNEAQ (reference sequence). V lost 5 bases, J lost 2 bases, and 13 bases stayed unmatched. The CDR3 covers 17 residues. The study ran its PCR with 60 Vbeta and 13 Jbeta primers. The data were produced by immunoSEQ multiplex PCR, yet TCRdb's version contains in-frame clones alone and is incomplete. The sample lists 130,000 or so clones, over 70% seen once, with about 9.1% in the top ten. Sequencing input: PBMCs. The clonotype originates from a woman in her forties or fifties in good health and CMV-seropositive. This chain uses TRBV7-9 with TRBJ2-7; 9 bases are a match to TRBD2. The CDR3 bases are TGTGCCAGCAGCCCCTGGAGGGAGCGGGGGGCTACCTACGAGCAGTACTTC. Translating it yields CASSPWRERGATYEQYF.